These 2 T cell receptor beta chains were sequenced from one sample in a study of graft-versus-host responses after intestinal transplantation. The protocol was immunoSEQ multiplex PCR, while the TCRdb copy is restricted to in-frame clones and leaves out a portion. The sample has about 47,000 clones; 90% to 95% are singletons. The source was PBMCs, collected 786 days after a first intestinal transplant, on the day of a second. The receptor source for this set is a human patient who received an intestinal transplant, so some T cells may come from the graft donor.

This rearrangement joins TRBV30 to TRBJ2-1; D gene ambiguous. CDR1 GTSNPN and CDR2 SVGIG come from the germline V gene (reference sequence). The V end was cut by 0 bases, the J end by 3 bases, with 9 bases between. This CDR3 has 14 residues. CDR3 amino acids: CAWSVQTIYNEQFF. The CDR3 DNA is TGTGCCTGGAGTGTACAAACTATCTACAATGAGCAGTTCTTC.

The V call is TRBV7-9, the J call TRBJ2-5; D not resolved. This CDR3 region has 13 residues. V lost 2 bases to trimming and J lost 3 bases, with 7 bases between them. Germline values: CDR1 SEHNR, CDR2 FQNEAQ (reference sequence). As DNA, the CDR3 is TGTGCCAGCAGCTTAAGCTTGAAAGAGACCCAGTACTTC. Translating it yields CASSLSLKETQYF.